The next 21 T cell receptor beta chains were all read from a single sample in a study of T cells after yellow fever vaccination. From the 5' RACE reads, TCRdb called clonotypes with MiXCR, one entry per CDR3 protein. The sample lists around 110,000 distinct CDR3 sequences; 6.5% to 9% were seen once. The specimen comprised CD8+ T cells sorted from PBMCs, sampled 45 days after the yellow fever booster vaccination. The receptors were gathered from a man aged 25 to 40 who received the YFV17D yellow fever vaccine.

The gene calls are TRBV20-1 and TRBJ2-2; D is undetermined. V gave up 6 bases and J gave up 1 base, with 9 bases separating them. The CDR3 consists of 13 residues. CDR1 and CDR2 from the germline V gene are DFQATT and SNEGSKA (reference sequence). CDR3 DNA: TGCAGTGCCAATTCACAGAACACCGGGGAGCTGTTTTTT. The encoded protein is CSANSQNTGELFF.

Only a few counts were recorded for this clonotype. The rearrangement joins TRBV2 to TRBJ2-7; tentative D call: TRBD2 (6 bases). Trimming removed 2 bases at V and 4 bases at J, with 27 bases between. CDR1 and CDR2 from the germline V gene are SNHLY and FYNNEI. The CDR3 has 19 residues. CDR3 sequence (DNA): TGTGCCAGCAGTGAACCGGGAGTAGTACAGCCTGCAGGGAAATACGAGCAGTACTTC. This codes for CASSEPGVVQPAGKYEQYF.

This clonotype showed up many times. The rearrangement joins TRBV27 to TRBJ2-2, with 7 nucleotides matching TRBD1. With V trimmed by 7 bases and J by 3 bases, 5 bases remained unmatched. The CDR3 runs to 14 residues. Per the germline V gene, CDR1 is MNHEY and CDR2 is SMNVEV (reference sequence). This CDR3 reads CASTPGGYTGELFF. CDR3 in DNA: TGTGCCAGCACTCCAGGGGGTTACACCGGGGAGCTGTTTTTT.

In this sample, this clonotype turned up a few times. Its ends do not fully match the called genes, so a read error is possible. V usage is TRBV7-9 and J usage is TRBJ1-2, with D possibly being TRBD1 (5 bases). CDR3 size: 15 residues. CDR1 is SEHNR and CDR2 is FQNEAQ in the germline V gene (reference sequence). CDR3 in DNA: TGTGCCAGCAGAACCGACCGGGGGGAAAACTATGGCTGCACCTTC. It encodes CASRTDRGENYGCTF.

This clonotype was detected ten times or more. V and J are TRBV5-1 and TRBJ2-7, with 7 bases lining up with TRBD2. This CDR3 is built from 13 residues. V gave up 1 base and J gave up 7 bases; unmatched junction bases: 5. Germline CDR1 and CDR2: SGHRS and YFSETQ. As DNA, the CDR3 is TGCGCCAGCAGCTTGACTAGCGCGGGTGAGCAGTACTTC. Translating it yields CASSLTSAGEQYF.

This clonotype was seen ten or more times. The chain carries TRBV4-1 and TRBJ2-6; TRBD1 matches at 9 bases. Germline loops: CDR1 MGHRA, CDR2 YSYEKL. V gave up 6 bases and J gave up 8 bases; unmatched junction bases: 2. The length of the CDR3 is 13 residues. The CDR3 DNA follows: TGCGCCAGCAGTGGGACAGGGACCAACGTCCTGACTTTC. It specifies CASSGTGTNVLTF.

This clonotype was seen repeatedly, ten times or more. The chain joins TRBV20-1 to TRBJ2-7; D perhaps matches TRBD2 (6 bases). V was trimmed by 3 bases and J by 3 bases, leaving 12 bases between them. The CDR3 contains 13 residues. Germline lookup yields CDR1 DFQATT and CDR2 SNEGSKA (reference sequence). The CDR3 coding sequence is TGCAGTGCTAGTTTCCCTAGCGACTACGAGCAGTACTTC. It yields the protein CSASFPSDYEQYF.

This clonotype was picked up many times. V and J are TRBV20-1 and TRBJ2-1, with D unresolved. CDR1 and CDR2 from the germline V gene are DFQATT and SNEGSKA (reference sequence). V gave up 3 bases and J gave up 9 bases, with 9 bases separating them. The length of the CDR3 is 11 residues. The CDR3 loop is CSARELPEQFF. The CDR3 DNA sequence: TGCAGTGCTAGGGAGCTTCCTGAGCAGTTCTTC.

This clonotype was recorded at least ten times. The chain uses TRBV5-1 and TRBJ2-3; D remains unclear. Germline lookup yields CDR1 SGHRS and CDR2 YFSETQ. V lost 2 bases and J lost 0, with 13 bases in between. This CDR3 has 16 amino acids. This chain's CDR3 is CASSFSPLGSTDTQYF. CDR3 bases: TGCGCCAGCAGCTTTAGCCCGCTAGGGAGCACAGATACGCAGTATTTT.

This clonotype was observed a few times. The CDR3 protein is CASSYRGDLSYEQYF. The CDR3, as DNA: TGTGCCAGCAGTTACAGAGGGGACCTATCCTACGAGCAGTACTTC. The chain carries TRBV6-2 or TRBV6-3 and TRBJ2-7; either TRBD1 or TRBD2 may supply D (5 bases each). Trimming stripped 2 bases from V and 1 base from J, with 12 bases between. This CDR3 has 15 amino acids. Germline V gene sequence: CDR1 MNHEY, CDR2 SVGEGT.

This clonotype was counted many times. The chain combines TRBV3-1 with TRBJ2-7; perhaps TRBD2 as D (5 bases). The CDR3 length is 15 residues. CDR1 is LGHDT, CDR2 YNNKEL, per germline (reference sequence). V shed 4 bases and J shed 2 bases, with 15 bases lying between them. The CDR3 protein is CASSPISGAAYEQYF. The CDR3 nucleotides are TGTGCCAGCAGCCCCATAAGCGGAGCCGCCTACGAGCAGTACTTC.

This chain links TRBV27 with TRBJ2-7; 9 bases map to TRBD2. With V trimmed by 4 bases and J by 4 bases, 11 bases remained unmatched. CDR1 is MNHEY and CDR2 is SMNVEV in the germline V gene (reference sequence). This CDR3 comprises 16 residues. The CDR3 loop reads CASSSPGVSGSYEQYF. For the CDR3, the DNA is TGTGCCAGCAGTTCCCCAGGTGTTAGCGGGAGTTACGAGCAGTACTTC.

This clonotype was seen ten or more times. The rearrangement links TRBV3-1 to TRBJ2-1; D not resolved. V was cut by 1 base and J by 7 bases, with 5 bases left in between. The CDR3 is 12 residues long. Germline assignment: CDR1 LGHDT and CDR2 YNNKEL (reference sequence). CDR3 DNA sequence: TGTGCCAGCAGCCAAGTCCAGAATGAGCAGTTCTTC. As protein: CASSQVQNEQFF.

This clonotype was detected a few times. The rearrangement uses TRBV7-9 and TRBJ2-7; 8 bases map to TRBD1. The germline CDR1 and CDR2 sequences are SEHNR and FQNEAQ (reference sequence). With 5 bases clipped from V and 2 bases from J, the junction kept 11 bases outside the gene matches. The CDR3 has 16 amino acids. In DNA form, the CDR3 reads TGTGCCAGCAGCCAGAATATTGGACAGGGCGCCTACGAGCAGTACTTC. Translation gives CASSQNIGQGAYEQYF.

This clonotype was picked up many times. The chain uses TRBV7-2 and TRBJ2-5; D may be TRBD2 (6 bases). The CDR3 has 14 amino acids. Germline V gene data show CDR1 as SGHTA and CDR2 as FQGNSA. V was pared by 2 bases and J by 1 base, with 8 bases between. The CDR3 DNA is TGTGCCAGCAGCTTAATAGCGGTCCAAGAGACCCAGTACTTC. Translated, it gives CASSLIAVQETQYF.

There are many counts of this clonotype. The V call is TRBV4-3, the J call TRBJ2-3; no firm D call. The V gene lost 1 base and the J gene lost 3 bases, with 8 bases spanning the gap. This CDR3 is 14 amino acids long. Germline CDR1 LGHNA, CDR2 YSLEER. CDR3 protein: CASSQVPGTDTQYF. CDR3 DNA: TGCGCCAGCAGCCAAGTTCCCGGGACAGATACGCAGTATTTT.

This clonotype was counted ten times or more. The chain joins TRBV5-1 to TRBJ2-1; D call uncertain. CDR1 SGHRS and CDR2 YFSETQ come from the germline V gene. This CDR3 is built from 14 residues. V lost 0 bases and J lost 4, with 8 bases in between. The CDR3 protein is CASSLADLYNEQFF. Written as DNA, the CDR3 is TGCGCCAGCAGCTTGGCGGACCTTTACAATGAGCAGTTCTTC. Using reference TRBV5-1 and TRBJ2-1 for the parts outside the CDR3, the full variable domain is KAGVTQTPRYLIKTRGQQVTLSCSPISGHRSVSWYQQTPGQGLQFLFEYFSETQRNKGNFPGRFSGRQFSNSRSEMNVSTLELGDSALYLCASSLADLYNEQFFGPGTRLTVL.

This chain joins TRBV14 and TRBJ1-4; a weak D match, TRBD1 (6 bases). This CDR3 has 14 residues. The V and J ends lost 4 bases and 4 bases respectively, with 10 bases between them. The germline gives CDR1 SGHDN, CDR2 FVKESK. The CDR3 DNA reads TGTGCCAGCAGCCCGGACAGCGTTAATGAAAAACTGTTTTTT. It is translated as CASSPDSVNEKLFF. Combining the CDR3 with reference TRBV14 and TRBJ1-4 gives the whole variable domain EAGVTQFPSHSVIEKGQTVTLRCDPISGHDNLYWYRRVMGKEIKFLLHFVKESKQDESGMPNNRFLAERTGGTYSTLKVQPAELEDSGVYFCASSPDSVNEKLFFGSGTQLSVL.

Many counts were recorded for this clonotype. This chain connects TRBV5-1 to TRBJ2-1; D is perhaps TRBD2 (7 bases). This CDR3 comprises 14 residues. Germline V gene lookup returns CDR1 SGHRS and CDR2 YFSETQ. Trimming pared 1 base from V and 7 bases from J, leaving 12 bases between. The CDR3: CASSLTGGGNEQFF. The CDR3 bases are TGCGCCAGCAGCTTGACGGGGGGCGGGAATGAGCAGTTCTTC. Full variable domain (missing parts from reference TRBV5-1 and TRBJ2-1): KAGVTQTPRYLIKTRGQQVTLSCSPISGHRSVSWYQQTPGQGLQFLFEYFSETQRNKGNFPGRFSGRQFSNSRSEMNVSTLELGDSALYLCASSLTGGGNEQFFGPGTRLTVL.

This clonotype was seen ten or more times. The genes are TRBV7-8 and TRBJ2-1; 11 bases align to TRBD2. Germline V lookup: CDR1 SGHVS, CDR2 FQNEAQ. This CDR3 region has 16 residues. J was trimmed by 3 bases and V by 4 bases; bases with no gene match: 5. CDR3 residues: CASSSPGTSGYNEQFF. The DNA of the CDR3 is TGTGCCAGCAGCTCCCCCGGGACTAGCGGCTACAATGAGCAGTTCTTC.

This clonotype was recorded a few times. The chain has TRBV30 and TRBJ2-7, with D hard to call. The CDR3 totals 11 residues. Per the germline V gene, CDR1 is GTSNPN and CDR2 is SVGIG (reference sequence). V lost 2 bases to trimming and J lost 5 bases, with 7 bases between them. This chain's CDR3 is CAWSSQDEQYF. CDR3 DNA sequence: TGTGCCTGGAGTTCCCAGGACGAGCAGTACTTC.